Below are 14 T cell receptor beta chains sequenced from a single sample in a study of memory CD4+ T cells and cytomegalovirus serostatus. Clones were sequenced by immunoSEQ multiplex PCR, and TCRdb holds only the in-frame ones, with some missing. Among about 58,000 clones listed, 82% were seen once. Single viable CD3+CD4+CD8-CD45RO+ cells were sorted as the memory CD4+ T cells. Sequences were obtained from memory CD4+ T cells from blood. These receptors all come from an adult in good health and CMV-seronegative. Some clones in this sample may be carry-over from other donors' samples.

The genes are TRBV5-5 and TRBJ2-7; 7 bases are shared with TRBD1. The J segment lost 1 base and the V segment lost 2 bases, leaving 9 bases of the junction unmatched. The CDR3 contains 16 residues. Germline CDR1 and CDR2: SGHKS and YYEKEE (reference sequence). DNA of the CDR3: TGTGCCAGCAGCTTAAGATGGGGACAGTCGTCCTACGAGCAGTACTTC. Amino acids: CASSLRWGQSSYEQYF.

This clone appeared a few times. This chain joins TRBV28 and TRBJ2-5; TRBD2 aligns across 10 bases. The CDR3 is 17 residues long. V gave up 2 bases and J gave up 4 bases; unmatched junction bases: 10. Germline V CDR1 and CDR2: MDHEN, SYDVKM. The CDR3: CASSLVMLAGERETQYF. The CDR3 nucleotides read TGTGCCAGCAGTTTAGTGATGCTAGCGGGAGAGCGAGAGACCCAGTACTTC.

The gene calls are TRBV28 and TRBJ2-7; D remains unclear. Germline CDR1 and CDR2: MDHEN and SYDVKM. V lost 7 bases, J lost 5 bases, and 9 bases lay in between. The CDR3 runs to 11 residues. As DNA, the CDR3 is TGTGCCAGCACCCGTGGGCACGAGCAGTACTTC. Protein: CASTRGHEQYF.

This clone has a handful of counts. J is TRBJ2-1 and V is TRBV7-3; a weak D match, TRBD2 (6 bases). In germline, CDR1 is SGHTA, CDR2 FQGTGA. V was cut by 2 bases and J by 3 bases, with 14 bases left in between. This CDR3 spans 16 amino acids. The CDR3 DNA sequence: TGTGCCAGCAGCTTAGTGGGGCGGGGTCTCTACAATGAGCAGTTCTTC. As protein: CASSLVGRGLYNEQFF.

The V call is TRBV19, the J call TRBJ2-2, with TRBD1 as a possible D gene (5 bases). V lost 2 bases, J lost 3 bases, and 22 bases lay in between. CDR3 length: 19 amino acids. CDR1 LNHDA and CDR2 SQIVND come from the germline V gene (reference sequence). The DNA of the CDR3 is TGTGCCAGTAGTATATCCCAGCTCGGCGAAGGGGTTGACACCGGGGAGCTGTTTTTT. Translating gives CASSISQLGEGVDTGELFF. Drawing the rest from reference TRBV19 and TRBJ2-2, the complete variable domain is DGGITQSPKYLFRKEGQNVTLSCEQNLNHDAMYWYRQDPGQGLRLIYYSQIVNDFQKGDIAEGYSVSREKKESFPLTVTSAQKNPTAFYLCASSISQLGEGVDTGELFFGEGSRLTVL.

The J gene is TRBJ2-5, the V gene TRBV4-1; 10 positions match TRBD2. TRBJ2-7 matches the DNA end more closely, so the J call is doubtful. Germline CDR1 and CDR2: MGHRA and YSYEKL. This CDR3 contains 15 residues. The CDR3 loop reads CASSAGLAFRYEQYF. CDR3 DNA: TGCGCCAGCAGCGCGGGACTAGCGTTCCGTTACGAGCAGTACTTC.

The V call is TRBV5-4, the J call TRBJ1-4; 7 bases are a match to TRBD1. Trimming removed 3 bases from V and 4 bases from J; junction bases left unmatched: 9. CDR3 length equals 16 residues. The germline CDR1 and CDR2 sequences are SGHNT and YYREEE (reference sequence). The CDR3, as DNA: TGTGCCAGCAGCTCCGGAGGGACAGTGGTTAATGAAAAACTGTTTTTT. Translation: CASSSGGTVVNEKLFF.

This sequence joins TRBV30 and TRBJ1-6; no clear D gene. Germline loops: CDR1 GTSNPN, CDR2 SVGIG (reference sequence). This CDR3 is built from 13 residues. V was trimmed by 5 bases and J by 9 bases, leaving 14 bases between them. This chain's CDR3 is CAWALQLGSPLHF. The CDR3 DNA is TGTGCCTGGGCCTTGCAGTTGGGTTCACCCCTCCACTTT.

The genes are TRBV30 and TRBJ1-3; weak D call: TRBD1 (5 bases). Trimming took off 0 bases at V and 4 bases at J, with 10 bases between the two ends. The CDR3 length is 14 residues. Germline assignment: CDR1 GTSNPN and CDR2 SVGIG (reference sequence). CDR3 sequence: CAWSVGGGGNTIYF. The CDR3 DNA reads TGTGCCTGGAGTGTGGGGGGAGGAGGAAACACCATATATTTT.

CDR3 amino acids: CASSLRFQETQYF. Written as DNA, the CDR3 is TGTGCCAGCAGCTTAAGATTCCAAGAGACCCAGTACTTC. The gene calls are TRBV7-3 and TRBJ2-5; D remains unclear. CDR1 SGHTA and CDR2 FQGTGA come from the germline V gene. This CDR3 contains 13 residues. Trimming removed 1 base from V and 1 base from J, with 4 bases in between.

Remarks on this clone: The sample has other DNA sequences that encode this CDR3 too. This chain uses TRBV7-3 with TRBJ2-7, with 7 bases identical to TRBD2. Trimming cost V 2 bases and J 2 bases; bases outside gene matches: 0. Germline V gene lookup returns CDR1 SGHTA and CDR2 FQGTGA. The CDR3 covers 13 residues. The CDR3 sequence: CASSLAGAYEQYF. CDR3 DNA: TGTGCCAGCAGCTTAGCGGGAGCCTACGAGCAGTACTTC. The complete variable domain, with remaining parts taken from reference TRBV7-3 and TRBJ2-7, reads GAGVSQTPSNKVTEKGKYVELRCDPISGHTALYWYRQSLGQGPEFLIYFQGTGAADDSGLPNDRFFAVRPEGSVSTLKIQRTERGDSAVYLCASSLAGAYEQYFGPGTRLTVT.

This clone was seen just once. The chain carries TRBV5-6 and TRBJ1-2; D gene ambiguous. Between the trimmed V and J ends, which lost 0 bases and 4 bases, there was a span of 4 bases. Germline CDR1 reads SGHDT; CDR2 reads YYEEEE. The CDR3 has 12 amino acids. CDR3 sequence: CASSLVGYGYTF. The CDR3 region has the DNA TGTGCCAGCAGCTTGGTCGGCTATGGCTACACCTTC.

This clone was seen just once. The chain employs TRBV7-9 and TRBJ2-5; no clear D. Germline lookup yields CDR1 SEHNR and CDR2 FQNEAQ (reference sequence). The CDR3 loop spans 13 amino acids. V was cut by 1 base and J by 2 bases, with 5 bases left in between. The CDR3 sequence: CASSLDQQETQYF. The CDR3 bases are TGTGCCAGCAGCTTAGACCAACAAGAGACCCAGTACTTC.

The J gene is TRBJ1-4, the V gene TRBV6-1; TRBD1 is a possible D gene (6 bases). The germline V gene encodes CDR1 MNHNS and CDR2 SASEGT. The length of the CDR3 is 14 residues. V was pared by 3 bases and J by 8 bases, with 13 bases between. The DNA for the CDR3 is TGTGCCAGCAGTGACCTCCAGGGGCGAGAAAAACTGTTTTTT. Translated, it gives CASSDLQGREKLFF.